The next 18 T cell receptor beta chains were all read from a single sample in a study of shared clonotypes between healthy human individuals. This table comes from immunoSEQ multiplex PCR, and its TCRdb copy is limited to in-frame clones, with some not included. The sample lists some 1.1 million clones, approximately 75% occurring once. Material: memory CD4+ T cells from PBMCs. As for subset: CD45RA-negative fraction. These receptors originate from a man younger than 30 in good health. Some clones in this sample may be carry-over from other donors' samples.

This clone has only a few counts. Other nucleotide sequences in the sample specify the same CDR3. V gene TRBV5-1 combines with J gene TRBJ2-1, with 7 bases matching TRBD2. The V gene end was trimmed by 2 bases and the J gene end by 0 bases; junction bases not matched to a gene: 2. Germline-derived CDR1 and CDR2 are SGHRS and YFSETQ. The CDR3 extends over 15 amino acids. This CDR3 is CASSLIAGSYNEQFF. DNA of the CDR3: TGCGCCAGCAGCTTAATAGCGGGCTCCTACAATGAGCAGTTCTTC.

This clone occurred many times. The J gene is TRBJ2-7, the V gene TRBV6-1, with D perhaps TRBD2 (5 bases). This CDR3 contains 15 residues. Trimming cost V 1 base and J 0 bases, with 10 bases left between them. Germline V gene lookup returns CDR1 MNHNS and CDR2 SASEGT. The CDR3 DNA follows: TGTGCCAGCAGTGAAGTAGGGAGAAACTCCTACGAGCAGTACTTC. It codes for CASSEVGRNSYEQYF.

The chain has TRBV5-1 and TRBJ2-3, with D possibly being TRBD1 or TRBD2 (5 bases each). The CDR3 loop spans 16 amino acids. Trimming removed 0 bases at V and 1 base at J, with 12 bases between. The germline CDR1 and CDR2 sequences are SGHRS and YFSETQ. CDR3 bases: TGCGCCAGCAGCTTGGAGCGAGGGGCCGGCACAGATACGCAGTATTTT. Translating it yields CASSLERGAGTDTQYF. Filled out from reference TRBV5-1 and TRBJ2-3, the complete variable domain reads KAGVTQTPRYLIKTRGQQVTLSCSPISGHRSVSWYQQTPGQGLQFLFEYFSETQRNKGNFPGRFSGRQFSNSRSEMNVSTLELGDSALYLCASSLERGAGTDTQYFGPGTRLTVL.

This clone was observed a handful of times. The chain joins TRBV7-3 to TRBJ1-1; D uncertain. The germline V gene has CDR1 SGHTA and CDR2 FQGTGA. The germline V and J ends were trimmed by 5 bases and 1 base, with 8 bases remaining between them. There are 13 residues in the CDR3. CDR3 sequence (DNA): TGTGCCAGCAGCCCAACCTCGAACACTGAAGCTTTCTTT. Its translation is CASSPTSNTEAFF.

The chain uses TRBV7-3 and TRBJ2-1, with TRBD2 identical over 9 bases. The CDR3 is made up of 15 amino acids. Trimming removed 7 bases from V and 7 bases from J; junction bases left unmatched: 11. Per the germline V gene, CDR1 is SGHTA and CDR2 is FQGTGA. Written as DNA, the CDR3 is TGTGCCAGCACCGTAGGGCTAGCGGGATTGAATGAGCAGTTCTTC. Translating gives CASTVGLAGLNEQFF.

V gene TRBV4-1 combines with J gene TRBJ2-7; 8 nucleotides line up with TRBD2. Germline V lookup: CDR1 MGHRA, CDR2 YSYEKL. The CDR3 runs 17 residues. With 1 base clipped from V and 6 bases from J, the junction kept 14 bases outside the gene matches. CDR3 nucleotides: TGCGCCAGCAGCCAAGGCCCCACTAGCGGTGCTTATAGCGAGCAGTACTTC. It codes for CASSQGPTSGAYSEQYF.

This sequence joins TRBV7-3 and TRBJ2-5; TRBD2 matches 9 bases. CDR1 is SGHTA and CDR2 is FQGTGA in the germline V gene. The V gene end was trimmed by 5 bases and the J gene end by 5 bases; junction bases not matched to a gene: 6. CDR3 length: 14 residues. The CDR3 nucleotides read TGTGCCAGCAGCGTAAGCGGGAGGCGGGAGACCCAGTACTTC. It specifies CASSVSGRRETQYF.

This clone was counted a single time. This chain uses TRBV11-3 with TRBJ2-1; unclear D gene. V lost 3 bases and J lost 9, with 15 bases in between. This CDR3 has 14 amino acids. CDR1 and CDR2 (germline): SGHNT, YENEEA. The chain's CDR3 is CASSFSDSLGEQFF. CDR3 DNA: TGTGCCAGCAGCTTCTCCGACTCCCTAGGTGAGCAGTTCTTC.

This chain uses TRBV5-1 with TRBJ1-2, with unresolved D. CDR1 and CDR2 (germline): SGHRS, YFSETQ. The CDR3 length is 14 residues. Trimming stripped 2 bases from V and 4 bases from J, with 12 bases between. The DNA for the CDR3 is TGCGCCAGCAGCTTCCATACCGGGCCCTATGGCTACACCTTC. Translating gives CASSFHTGPYGYTF.

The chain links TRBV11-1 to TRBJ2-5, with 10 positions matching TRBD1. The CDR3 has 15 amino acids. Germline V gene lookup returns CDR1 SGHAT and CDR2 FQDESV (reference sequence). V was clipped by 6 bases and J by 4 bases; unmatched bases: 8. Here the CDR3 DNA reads TGTGCCAGCAGTTACCCGGGGACAGGGGTAGAGACCCAGTACTTC. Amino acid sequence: CASSYPGTGVETQYF.

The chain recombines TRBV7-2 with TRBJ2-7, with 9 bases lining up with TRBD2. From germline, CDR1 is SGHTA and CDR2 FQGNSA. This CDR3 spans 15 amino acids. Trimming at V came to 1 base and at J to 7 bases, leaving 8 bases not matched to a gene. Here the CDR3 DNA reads TGTGCCAGCAGCTTAGATGGCGGGAGGGCCCTAGAGCAGTACTTC. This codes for CASSLDGGRALEQYF.

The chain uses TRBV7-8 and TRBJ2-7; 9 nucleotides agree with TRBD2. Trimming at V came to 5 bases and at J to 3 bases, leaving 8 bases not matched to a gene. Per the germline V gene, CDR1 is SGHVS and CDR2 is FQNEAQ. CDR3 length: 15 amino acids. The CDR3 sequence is CASSLGGTSLYEQYF. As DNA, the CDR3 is TGTGCCAGCAGCCTGGGAGGGACTAGCCTCTACGAGCAGTACTTC.

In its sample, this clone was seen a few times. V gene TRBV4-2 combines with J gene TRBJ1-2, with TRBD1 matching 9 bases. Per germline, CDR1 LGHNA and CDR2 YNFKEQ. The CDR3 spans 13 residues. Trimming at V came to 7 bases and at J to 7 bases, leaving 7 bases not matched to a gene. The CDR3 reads CASNPQGASGYTF. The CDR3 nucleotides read TGTGCCAGCAACCCACAGGGGGCAAGTGGCTACACCTTC.

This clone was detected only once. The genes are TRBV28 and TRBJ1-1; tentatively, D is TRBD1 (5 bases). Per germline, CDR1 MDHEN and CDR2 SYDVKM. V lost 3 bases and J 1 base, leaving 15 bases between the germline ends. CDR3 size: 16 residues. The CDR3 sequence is CASSFRPGLGNTEAFF. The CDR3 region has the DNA TGTGCCAGCAGTTTTCGACCGGGACTAGGGAACACTGAAGCTTTCTTT.

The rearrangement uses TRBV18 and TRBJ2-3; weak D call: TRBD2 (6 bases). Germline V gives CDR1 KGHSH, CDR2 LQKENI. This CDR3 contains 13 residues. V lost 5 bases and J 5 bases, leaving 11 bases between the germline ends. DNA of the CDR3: TGTGCCAGCTCAGTCGCCGGGGGAGATACGCAGTATTTT. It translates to CASSVAGGDTQYF.

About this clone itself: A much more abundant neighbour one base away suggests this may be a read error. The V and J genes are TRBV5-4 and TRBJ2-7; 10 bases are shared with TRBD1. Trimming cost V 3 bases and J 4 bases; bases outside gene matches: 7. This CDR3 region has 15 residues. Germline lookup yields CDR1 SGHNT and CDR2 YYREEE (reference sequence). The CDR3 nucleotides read TGTGCCAGCAGCTCGGGACAGGGGCAAGGGTACGAGCAGTACTTC. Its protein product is CASSSGQGQGYEQYF.

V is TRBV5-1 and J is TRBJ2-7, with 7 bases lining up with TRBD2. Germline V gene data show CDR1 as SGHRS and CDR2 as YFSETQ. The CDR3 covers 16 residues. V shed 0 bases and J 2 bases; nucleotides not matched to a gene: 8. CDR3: CASSLAPSGATYEQYF. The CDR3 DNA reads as TGCGCCAGCAGCTTGGCCCCCAGCGGGGCCACCTACGAGCAGTACTTC. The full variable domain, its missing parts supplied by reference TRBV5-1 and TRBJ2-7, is KAGVTQTPRYLIKTRGQQVTLSCSPISGHRSVSWYQQTPGQGLQFLFEYFSETQRNKGNFPGRFSGRQFSNSRSEMNVSTLELGDSALYLCASSLAPSGATYEQYFGPGTRLTVT.

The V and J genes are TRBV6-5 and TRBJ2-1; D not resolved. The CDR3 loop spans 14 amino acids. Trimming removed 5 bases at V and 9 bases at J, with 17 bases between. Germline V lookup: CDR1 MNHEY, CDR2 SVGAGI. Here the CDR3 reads CASSPPESLSEQFF. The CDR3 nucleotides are TGTGCCAGCAGTCCCCCGGAATCCCTGAGTGAGCAGTTCTTC.